This passage covers 10 T cell receptor beta chains from one sample sequenced in a study of radiotherapy plus CTLA-4 blockade in lung cancer. Libraries were prepared by immunoSEQ multiplex PCR; TCRdb keeps only in-frame clonotypes and omits some of them. Of 100,000 to 150,000 clones listed, approximately 84% were seen once; the top ten hold roughly 5.3%. The input for sequencing was peripheral blood, taken from a patient treated with radiotherapy plus ipilimumab. These receptors came from a human donor with non-small cell lung cancer who had a partial response to radiotherapy plus ipilimumab.

V is TRBV28 and J is TRBJ1-1; possible D gene TRBD1, 6 bases. With 2 bases removed from V and 0 bases from J, the gap between germline ends came to 13 bases. Per germline, CDR1 MDHEN and CDR2 SYDVKM. The CDR3 consists of 16 residues. CDR3 loop: CASSLIRGALNTEAFF. Written as DNA, the CDR3 is TGTGCCAGCAGTTTAATCAGGGGAGCTCTGAACACTGAAGCTTTCTTT.

This clone turned up a few times. Other DNA sequences within the sample encode an identical CDR3. This chain joins TRBV7-9 and TRBJ2-2; D might be TRBD2 (6 bases). Trimming stripped 3 bases from V and 2 bases from J, with 10 bases between. Germline CDR1 is SEHNR and CDR2 is FQNEAQ (reference sequence). CDR3 length: 15 amino acids. The CDR3 loop reads CASSFVAVNTGELFF. For the CDR3, the DNA is TGTGCCAGCAGCTTCGTAGCGGTAAACACCGGGGAGCTGTTTTTT. Full variable domain (outside the CDR3, taken from reference TRBV7-9 and TRBJ2-2): DTGVSQNPRHKITKRGQNVTFRCDPISEHNRLYWYRQTLGQGPEFLTYFQNEAQLEKSRLLSDRFSAERPKGSFSTLEIQRTEQGDSAMYLCASSFVAVNTGELFFGEGSRLTVL.

This rearrangement joins TRBV28 to TRBJ2-7; the D gene is possibly TRBD2 (6 bases). The germline gives CDR1 MDHEN, CDR2 SYDVKM. This CDR3 spans 13 amino acids. V lost 7 bases to trimming and J lost 5 bases, with 15 bases between them. CDR3: CASIQGGVDEQYF. The CDR3, as DNA: TGTGCCAGCATCCAGGGCGGGGTCGACGAGCAGTACTTC. Full variable domain (rest looked up from reference TRBV28 and TRBJ2-7): DVKVTQSSRYLVKRTGEKVFLECVQDMDHENMFWYRQDPGLGLRLIYFSYDVKMKEKGDIPEGYSVSREKKERFSLILESASTNQTSMYLCASIQGGVDEQYFGPGTRLTVT.

The chain is built from TRBV9 and TRBJ2-3; D gene ambiguous. V dropped 1 base and J dropped 1 base, with 10 bases sitting between them. This CDR3 spans 15 amino acids. In germline, CDR1 is SGDLS, CDR2 YYNGEE. The CDR3 nucleotides are TGTGCCAGCAGCGTACCAGTTCTGGGCACAGATACGCAGTATTTT. Translated: CASSVPVLGTDTQYF. Full variable domain (missing parts from reference TRBV9 and TRBJ2-3): DSGVTQTPKHLITATGQRVTLRCSPRSGDLSVYWYQQSLDQGLQFLIQYYNGEERAKGNILERFSAQQFPDLHSELNLSSLELGDSALYFCASSVPVLGTDTQYFGPGTRLTVL.

The rearrangement uses TRBV28 and TRBJ1-5, with D maybe TRBD1 (5 bases). This CDR3 is built from 15 residues. Germline loops: CDR1 MDHEN, CDR2 SYDVKM. Trimming shortened V by 5 bases and J by 6 bases, and 17 bases separated the two germline ends. The CDR3 nucleotides are TGTGCCAGCAGTCGGCTTGGCAGGGTGGGTCAGCCCCAGCATTTT. Amino acid sequence: CASSRLGRVGQPQHF.

The CDR3 here is CASQHTPSGGIEQFF. DNA of the CDR3: TGTGCCAGTCAGCACACTCCCAGCGGAGGGATTGAGCAGTTCTTC. The chain links TRBV11-2 to TRBJ2-1; the D gene is possibly TRBD2 (6 bases). The CDR3 totals 15 residues. Germline V gives CDR1 SGHAT, CDR2 FQNNGV. The V end was cut by 9 bases, the J end by 9 bases, with 24 bases between. The full variable domain, with the rest looked up from reference TRBV11-2 and TRBJ2-1, is EAGVAQSPRYKIIEKRQSVAFWCNPISGHATLYWYQQILGQGPKLLIQFQNNGVVDDSQLPKDRFSAERLKGVDSTLKIQPAKLEDSAVYLCASQHTPSGGIEQFFGPGTRLTVL.

The chain is built from TRBV5-4 and TRBJ2-7, with 8 bases that match TRBD2. Losses at the gene ends were 0 bases for V and 2 bases for J; bases not matched to a gene: 7. Germline loops: CDR1 SGHNT, CDR2 YYREEE (reference sequence). The CDR3 runs to 16 residues. DNA for the CDR3: TGTGCCAGCAGCTTGGGGGCTCCGGGACTAGCCTACGAGCAGTACTTC. This sequence encodes CASSLGAPGLAYEQYF.

The chain employs TRBV28 and TRBJ1-4; D not certain. This CDR3 has 11 amino acids. Germline lookup yields CDR1 MDHEN and CDR2 SYDVKM. Trimming removed 6 bases at V and 9 bases at J, with 8 bases between. Here the CDR3 reads CASSIDKKLFF. The CDR3 DNA sequence: TGTGCCAGCAGCATAGATAAAAAACTGTTTTTT. The full variable domain, its missing parts supplied by reference TRBV28 and TRBJ1-4, is DVKVTQSSRYLVKRTGEKVFLECVQDMDHENMFWYRQDPGLGLRLIYFSYDVKMKEKGDIPEGYSVSREKKERFSLILESASTNQTSMYLCASSIDKKLFFGSGTQLSVL.

The chain uses TRBV5-4 and TRBJ2-2, with 7 positions matching TRBD2. This CDR3 has 14 residues. In germline, CDR1 is SGHNT, CDR2 YYREEE (reference sequence). Trimming removed 4 bases from V and 6 bases from J; junction bases left unmatched: 6. The CDR3 reads CASSPSAGAGELFF. The CDR3 nucleotides read TGTGCCAGCAGCCCATCGGCGGGAGCCGGGGAGCTGTTTTTT.

This clone was detected once. This CDR3 is CASTGRGYTEAFF. The DNA for the CDR3 is TGTGCCAGCACCGGCAGAGGCTACACTGAAGCTTTCTTT. J is TRBJ1-1 and V is TRBV6-5; D unresolved. Germline values: CDR1 MNHEY, CDR2 SVGAGI. CDR3 length: 13 residues. Trimming took off 7 bases at V and 3 bases at J, with 12 bases between the two ends.